The clone carrying this TCR beta chain has ten or more counts. CDR1 and CDR2 from the germline V gene are KGHSH and LQKENI. Between the trimmed V and J ends, which lost 3 bases and 4 bases, there was a span of 12 bases. There are 14 residues in the CDR3. These data are taken from a study of T-cell memory formation after mild COVID-19. Each CDR3 protein gets one entry after TCRdb re-called the 5' RACE reads with MiXCR. Of 35,000 to 40,000 distinct CDR3 sequences detected, 6.1% appear once; the ten largest clones hold 0.8% to 1%. This sequence originates from an adult who had mild COVID-19 (a few samples of this study predate the infection). Cell type and time point are not known. What was sequenced was PBMCs or a T cell subset sorted from them (not recorded which). This chain connects TRBV18 to TRBJ1-2; D is unclear. Here the CDR3 DNA reads TGTGCCAGCTCACCTCCCCATGATGGCTATGGCTACACCTTC. This sequence encodes CASSPPHDGYGYTF.